Each of the 21 T cell receptor beta chains below was sequenced from the same sample in a study of T cell responses to AZD1222 COVID-19 vaccine. TCRdb's copy holds only in-frame clones and misses some; the assay was immunoSEQ multiplex PCR. The sample yields about 85,000 clones, roughly nine tenths seen once. The source material was peripheral blood, sampled on day 0 of AZD1222 vaccination. These receptors originate from an adult in good health.

The V gene is TRBV9, the J gene TRBJ2-4; 10 positions agree with TRBD2. Germline V gene data show CDR1 as SGDLS and CDR2 as YYNGEE. Trimming at V came to 0 bases and at J to 5 bases, leaving 8 bases not matched to a gene. The CDR3 is 17 amino acids. In DNA form, the CDR3 reads TGTGCCAGCAGCGTAGAAGAAGCGGGAGGGTTCCAAAACATTCAGTACTTC. As protein: CASSVEEAGGFQNIQYF.

The chain joins TRBV28 to TRBJ2-5; a weak D match, TRBD2 (5 bases). The CDR3 sequence is 16 residues long. Per germline, CDR1 MDHEN and CDR2 SYDVKM. Trimming removed 3 bases at V and 5 bases at J, with 19 bases between. CDR3 in amino acids: CASSFGLGASEETQYF. CDR3 sequence (DNA): TGTGCCAGCAGTTTTGGACTCGGCGCTTCGGAGGAGACCCAGTACTTC.

The chain carries TRBV2 and TRBJ1-2, with D perhaps matching TRBD1 (6 bases). This CDR3 comprises 13 residues. CDR1 and CDR2 (germline): SNHLY, FYNNEI. Trimming stripped 7 bases from V and 3 bases from J, with 12 bases between. The CDR3 protein is CASKEDSYYGYTF. CDR3 sequence (DNA): TGTGCCAGCAAGGAGGACAGCTACTATGGCTACACCTTC.

This clone has a handful of counts. The chain has TRBV18 and TRBJ1-5; D possibly corresponds to TRBD1 (6 bases). V lost 3 bases, J lost 3 bases, and 9 bases lay in between. This CDR3 comprises 14 residues. The germline gives CDR1 KGHSH, CDR2 LQKENI. In nucleotides, the CDR3 is TGTGCCAGCTCACCGTACAGGGTCAATCAGCCCCAGCATTTT. Its translation: CASSPYRVNQPQHF.

The rearrangement joins TRBV3-1 (or the pseudogene TRBV3-2) to TRBJ2-2; no clear D. V lost 2 bases, J lost 1 base, and 8 bases lay in between. Germline CDR1 reads LGHDT; CDR2 reads YNNKEL (reference sequence). The CDR3 sequence is 15 residues long. CDR3 in amino acids: CASSQRAGNTGELFF. CDR3 sequence (DNA): TGTGCCAGCAGCCAACGGGCAGGGAACACCGGGGAGCTGTTTTTT.

This rearrangement joins TRBV5-1 to TRBJ2-1, with 7 nucleotides matching TRBD1. This CDR3 is built from 15 residues. The J segment lost 0 bases and the V segment lost 5 bases, leaving 5 bases of the junction unmatched. Germline CDR1 is SGHRS and CDR2 is YFSETQ. The CDR3 sequence is CASRTTGVSYNEQFF. CDR3 bases: TGCGCCAGCAGAACCACAGGGGTCTCCTACAATGAGCAGTTCTTC. The variable domain in full, with the rest retrieved from reference TRBV5-1 and TRBJ2-1, is KAGVTQTPRYLIKTRGQQVTLSCSPISGHRSVSWYQQTPGQGLQFLFEYFSETQRNKGNFPGRFSGRQFSNSRSEMNVSTLELGDSALYLCASRTTGVSYNEQFFGPGTRLTVL.

This clone occurred once. The chain carries TRBV7-2 and TRBJ2-3; tentatively, D is TRBD1 (6 bases). The V gene's germline CDR1 is SGHTA and CDR2 FQGNSA. V was trimmed by 1 base and J by 0 bases, leaving 11 bases between them. The CDR3 covers 16 residues. In DNA, the CDR3 is TGTGCCAGCAGCTTAGGGCAGGGGCTTAGCACAGATACGCAGTATTTT. This encodes CASSLGQGLSTDTQYF.

The V call is TRBV14, the J call TRBJ2-1; the match to TRBD1 covers 11 bases. The CDR3 covers 16 residues. The junction had 7 bases not matched to a gene; V was cut back by 4 bases and J by 5 bases. Germline CDR1 is SGHDN and CDR2 is FVKESK. CDR3 region: CASSPIGQGANNEQFF. CDR3 sequence (DNA): TGTGCCAGCAGCCCAATTGGACAGGGGGCAAACAATGAGCAGTTCTTC.

The chain combines TRBV29-1 with TRBJ2-7; D is possibly TRBD1 or TRBD2 (6 bases each). The V gene's germline CDR1 is SQVTM and CDR2 ANQGSEA. The CDR3 sequence is 16 residues long. Trimming removed 0 bases at V and 7 bases at J, with 22 bases between. The CDR3 is CSVEDGPGGTGGEQYF. The CDR3 nucleotides read TGCAGCGTTGAAGATGGCCCCGGGGGCACGGGTGGGGAGCAGTACTTC.

V and J are TRBV27 and TRBJ1-4; the D gene is possibly TRBD1 (6 bases). The V end was cut by 6 bases, the J end by 8 bases, with 16 bases between. The CDR3 loop spans 14 amino acids. From germline, CDR1 is MNHEY and CDR2 SMNVEV (reference sequence). The CDR3, as DNA: TGTGCCAGCAGCTTTGGCCTCAGGGGCGAAAAACTGTTTTTT. This codes for CASSFGLRGEKLFF.

The chain couples TRBV19 to TRBJ1-5, with TRBD1 matching over 7 bases. In germline, CDR1 is LNHDA, CDR2 SQIVND (reference sequence). This CDR3 has 18 residues. J was trimmed by 1 base and V by 6 bases; bases with no gene match: 15. The CDR3 sequence is CASRGDRDLSWSNQPQHF. DNA of the CDR3: TGTGCCAGTAGAGGAGACAGGGACCTGAGTTGGAGCAATCAGCCCCAGCATTTT. Complete variable domain (other parts from reference TRBV19 and TRBJ1-5): DGGITQSPKYLFRKEGQNVTLSCEQNLNHDAMYWYRQDPGQGLRLIYYSQIVNDFQKGDIAEGYSVSREKKESFPLTVTSAQKNPTAFYLCASRGDRDLSWSNQPQHFGDGTRLSIL.

The rearrangement uses TRBV19 and TRBJ1-2, with TRBD1 matching 7 bases. Per germline, CDR1 LNHDA and CDR2 SQIVND (reference sequence). The ends lost 5 bases at V and 0 bases at J; junction bases unmatched: 6. CDR3 length equals 15 residues. The CDR3 loop is CASSPGQRANYGYTF. The CDR3 DNA sequence: TGTGCCAGTAGTCCGGGACAGCGAGCTAACTATGGCTACACCTTC. The variable domain in full, completed from reference TRBV19 and TRBJ1-2, reads DGGITQSPKYLFRKEGQNVTLSCEQNLNHDAMYWYRQDPGQGLRLIYYSQIVNDFQKGDIAEGYSVSREKKESFPLTVTSAQKNPTAFYLCASSPGQRANYGYTFGSGTRLTVV.

CDR3 sequence (DNA): TGTGCCAGTAGTCCAATCCTCGGGGCAGGTTTCACTGGAAACACCATATATTTT. This codes for CASSPILGAGFTGNTIYF. The chain combines TRBV19 with TRBJ1-3; D might be TRBD1 (5 bases). V lost 5 bases and J 2 bases, leaving 22 bases between the germline ends. CDR1 and CDR2 (germline): LNHDA, SQIVND (reference sequence). CDR3 size: 18 residues.

The V and J genes are TRBV27 and TRBJ2-5, with 11 nucleotides matching TRBD1. The CDR3 is made up of 15 amino acids. The V gene's germline CDR1 is MNHEY and CDR2 SMNVEV (reference sequence). V shed 2 bases and J 4 bases; nucleotides not matched to a gene: 3. The chain's CDR3 is CASSLRTGGRETQYF. CDR3 nucleotide sequence: TGTGCCAGCAGTTTAAGGACAGGGGGCCGAGAGACCCAGTACTTC.

This clone showed up just once. The chain has TRBV6-6 and TRBJ2-7; D is ambiguous. From germline, CDR1 is MNHNY and CDR2 SVGAGI (reference sequence). Trimming cost V 0 bases and J 7 bases, with 13 bases left between them. The CDR3 runs to 14 residues. The CDR3 DNA follows: TGTGCCAGCAGTTACTCGATTCTGGGATGGGAGCAGTACTTC. Amino acids: CASSYSILGWEQYF.

V usage is TRBV5-4 and J usage is TRBJ1-1; 8 positions agree with TRBD1. The CDR3 spans 13 residues. Germline-derived CDR1 and CDR2 are SGHNT and YYREEE (reference sequence). Germline trimming cut 6 bases from V and 4 bases from J; bases unmatched to any gene: 5. CDR3 sequence (DNA): TGTGCCAGCACGACAGGGGTAGGCACTGAAGCTTTCTTT. Residues: CASTTGVGTEAFF.

This sequence joins TRBV19 and TRBJ1-1, with TRBD1 matching over 9 bases. Germline V gene data show CDR1 as LNHDA and CDR2 as SQIVND (reference sequence). V was clipped by 5 bases and J by 2 bases; unmatched bases: 6. The CDR3 extends over 15 amino acids. CDR3 sequence (DNA): TGTGCCAGTAGTCGACAGGGGGGAGCCAACACTGAAGCTTTCTTT. Its translation is CASSRQGGANTEAFF. The full variable domain, completed using reference TRBV19 and TRBJ1-1, is DGGITQSPKYLFRKEGQNVTLSCEQNLNHDAMYWYRQDPGQGLRLIYYSQIVNDFQKGDIAEGYSVSREKKESFPLTVTSAQKNPTAFYLCASSRQGGANTEAFFGQGTRLTVV.

The CDR3: CSVGGEETQYF. In DNA, the CDR3 is TGCAGCGTGGGGGGGGAAGAGACCCAGTACTTC. The chain has TRBV29-1 and TRBJ2-5; 7 nucleotides match TRBD2. The germline V gene has CDR1 SQVTM and CDR2 ANQGSEA. The length of the CDR3 is 11 residues. Trimming cost V 6 bases and J 3 bases; bases outside gene matches: 1.

A few counts support this clone. The rearrangement links TRBV7-2 to TRBJ1-6; D gene uncertain. The germline V gene has CDR1 SGHTA and CDR2 FQGNSA. This CDR3 has 15 residues. V was pared by 2 bases and J by 8 bases, with 13 bases between. The CDR3 loop is CASSLPLGMYSPLHF. CDR3 DNA: TGTGCCAGCAGCTTACCGCTAGGGATGTATTCACCCCTCCACTTT.

This rearrangement joins TRBV7-8 to TRBJ1-1, with 8 bases identical to TRBD1. V was clipped by 5 bases and J by 4 bases; unmatched bases: 15. Germline assignment: CDR1 SGHVS and CDR2 FQNEAQ. This CDR3 comprises 17 residues. The chain's CDR3 is CASSLFPGGAAGTEAFF. The CDR3 bases are TGTGCCAGCAGCCTCTTCCCAGGGGGCGCAGCGGGCACTGAAGCTTTCTTT.

Only one count was recorded for this clone. The CDR3 loop reads CAISDRQGSYNSPLHF. DNA of the CDR3: TGTGCCATCAGTGACAGACAGGGCTCCTATAATTCACCCCTCCACTTT. The chain recombines TRBV10-3 with TRBJ1-6; 7 nucleotides line up with TRBD1. Germline CDR1 and CDR2: ENHRY and SYGVKD. After removal of 3 bases from V and 0 bases from J, the junction contained 2 bases not matched to a gene. The CDR3 length is 16 residues.